A single sample gave rise to the 24 T cell receptor beta chains below, sequenced in a study of blood T cell repertoires in COVID-19. Sequenced by immunoSEQ multiplex PCR; TCRdb stores in-frame clones only, minus some. This repertoire shows 300,000 to 400,000 clones, about 90% found once; its top ten account for roughly 3.4%. Sequenced sample: peripheral blood. The receptor source for this set is a woman aged 18-29 years who had recovered from COVID-19.

V usage is TRBV10-2 and J usage is TRBJ2-7, with 7 bases lining up with TRBD1. The CDR3 is made up of 12 amino acids. V gave up 6 bases and J gave up 5 bases; unmatched junction bases: 4. In germline, CDR1 is WSHSY, CDR2 SAAADI. CDR3 loop: CASSTQGDEQYV. CDR3 nucleotide sequence: TGCGCCAGCAGCACCCAGGGGGACGAGCAGTACGTC.

The chain has TRBV19 and TRBJ2-7; TRBD1 aligns across 8 bases. Germline loops: CDR1 LNHDA, CDR2 SQIVND (reference sequence). V gave up 3 bases and J gave up 6 bases; unmatched junction bases: 13. CDR3 length: 16 amino acids. The CDR3 reads CASSMGPHDRGVEQYV. CDR3 coding DNA: TGTGCCAGTAGTATGGGCCCCCACGACAGGGGAGTCGAGCAGTACGTC.

V and J are TRBV29-1 and TRBJ1-1; 10 bases line up with TRBD1. Germline CDR1 is SQVTM and CDR2 is ANQGSEA. CDR3 length: 18 residues. The junction had 21 bases not matched to a gene; V was cut back by 6 bases and J by 5 bases. CDR3 protein: CSVARRRDRGFLDTEAFF. The CDR3, as DNA: TGCAGCGTCGCTCGCCGTAGGGACAGGGGCTTTCTTGATACTGAAGCTTTCTTT.

V gene TRBV30 combines with J gene TRBJ2-1; 11 bases fit TRBD2. V lost 0 bases, J lost 3 bases, and 1 base stayed unmatched. Germline-derived CDR1 and CDR2 are GTSNPN and SVGIG (reference sequence). CDR3 size: 15 residues. The CDR3 protein is CAWSVLAGDYNEQFF. The CDR3 DNA reads as TGTGCCTGGAGTGTACTAGCGGGAGACTACAATGAGCAGTTCTTC.

This clone was observed once. The V call is TRBV4-1, the J call TRBJ1-2; possibly TRBD1 for D (5 bases). V lost 4 bases and J lost 4, with 25 bases in between. The germline V gene has CDR1 MGHRA and CDR2 YSYEKL. CDR3 length: 18 residues. Here the CDR3 reads CASSLVSVVKVGLYGYTF. The CDR3 coding sequence is TGCGCCAGCAGCCTTGTGTCCGTCGTAAAGGTGGGGCTCTATGGCTACACCTTC.

The chain recombines TRBV18 with TRBJ2-6; 7 bases match TRBD2. CDR1 KGHSH and CDR2 LQKENI come from the germline V gene. Germline trimming cut 5 bases from V and 1 base from J; bases unmatched to any gene: 17. CDR3 length: 20 amino acids. The CDR3 DNA is TGTGCCAGCTCATCCCCCAGGGCGCGGGGGAGGCTTTCTGGGGCCAACGTCCTGACTTTC. This codes for CASSSPRARGRLSGANVLTF.

The chain carries TRBV11-2 and TRBJ2-1; D call uncertain. The CDR3 has 14 residues. The V and J ends lost 6 bases and 3 bases respectively, with 12 bases between them. Germline V gene sequence: CDR1 SGHAT, CDR2 FQNNGV. The CDR3 coding sequence is TGTGCCAGCAGTTTCGGTCTAAACTACAATGAGCAGTTCTTC. Residues: CASSFGLNYNEQFF.

V gene TRBV27 combines with J gene TRBJ1-2; a possible D gene is TRBD1 (5 bases). Germline CDR1 is MNHEY and CDR2 is SMNVEV (reference sequence). V was clipped by 0 bases and J by 5 bases, with 16 bases between them. This CDR3 region has 16 residues. DNA for the CDR3: TGTGCCAGCAGTTTATCGCGCACGACCCAGGGTTATGGCTACACCTTC. Its translation: CASSLSRTTQGYGYTF.

The chain recombines TRBV7-2 with TRBJ2-2; a possible D gene is TRBD1 (7 bases). The V gene's germline CDR1 is SGHTA and CDR2 FQGNSA. This CDR3 is built from 17 residues. Trimming took 1 base from V and 2 from J, leaving 14 bases between them. The CDR3 sequence: CASSLGPRGENTGELFF. The CDR3 nucleotides read TGTGCCAGCAGCTTAGGGCCCAGGGGGGAAAACACCGGGGAGCTGTTTTTT.

The chain recombines TRBV18 with TRBJ2-4; 8 nucleotides match TRBD2. In germline, CDR1 is KGHSH, CDR2 LQKENI. The junction had 3 bases not matched to a gene; V was cut back by 2 bases and J by 0 bases. CDR3 length: 16 residues. The CDR3, as DNA: TGTGCCAGCTCACCAGGAGCGGGGGTAGCCAAAAACATTCAGTACTTC. Residues: CASSPGAGVAKNIQYF.

The chain employs TRBV19 and TRBJ2-6; 9 nucleotides align to TRBD1. Looked up from germline, CDR1 is LNHDA and CDR2 is SQIVND (reference sequence). Unmatched junction bases numbered 9, after V lost 5 bases and J lost 1 base. This CDR3 has 18 amino acids. The CDR3 sequence: CASSPPGQGLSGANVLTF. CDR3 nucleotide sequence: TGTGCCAGTAGTCCACCGGGACAGGGACTTTCTGGGGCCAACGTCCTGACTTTC.

The CDR3 protein is CASSLDGRDYGYTF. The CDR3 bases are TGTGCCAGCAGCTTAGATGGGAGGGACTATGGCTACACCTTC. J is TRBJ1-2 and V is TRBV11-3; D not certain. The CDR3 totals 14 residues. Germline V gene lookup returns CDR1 SGHNT and CDR2 YENEEA. V lost 0 bases and J lost 3, with 8 bases in between.

The CDR3 DNA sequence: TGTGCCAGCTCTAGCGGGAGGGGGGATACGCAGTATTTT. Amino acids: CASSSGRGDTQYF. The chain recombines TRBV7-8 with TRBJ2-3; 12 bases align to TRBD2. The CDR3 covers 13 residues. After removal of 8 bases from V and 6 bases from J, the junction contained 3 bases not matched to a gene. Germline V gene lookup returns CDR1 SGHVS and CDR2 FQNEAQ.

The rearrangement joins TRBV7-2 to TRBJ2-7, with a tentative D call TRBD1 (5 bases). Germline CDR1 is SGHTA and CDR2 is FQGNSA. V lost 5 bases and J 9 bases, leaving 17 bases between the germline ends. The CDR3 spans 13 residues. In DNA form, the CDR3 reads TGTGCCAGCAGCCATCCCAGGGTTTTTGGGCAGTACGTC. Translation: CASSHPRVFGQYV.

V and J are TRBV12-5 and TRBJ2-1; a possible D gene is TRBD2 (7 bases). CDR1 and CDR2 (germline): LGHNT, FRNRAP. Deletions cut 5 bases from V and 6 bases from J, with 23 bases between. The CDR3 is made up of 17 amino acids. Here the CDR3 reads CASGPPMGGLRGNEQFF. In DNA form, the CDR3 reads TGTGCTAGTGGTCCACCAATGGGGGGGCTCCGGGGCAATGAGCAGTTCTTC.

The V gene is TRBV3-1 (or the pseudogene TRBV3-2), the J gene TRBJ1-1; D ambiguous. There are 14 residues in the CDR3. V was cut by 1 base and J by 1 base, with 7 bases left in between. The germline CDR1 and CDR2 sequences are LGHDT and YNNKEL (reference sequence). CDR3 sequence reads: CASSQAMSNTEAFF. In nucleotides, the CDR3 is TGTGCCAGCAGCCAAGCTATGTCGAACACTGAAGCTTTCTTT.

The CDR3 coding sequence is TGTGCCAGCAGCGTAGTAACGGCCTACAATGAGCAGTTCTTC. It specifies CASSVVTAYNEQFF. V and J are TRBV9 and TRBJ2-1; no firm D call. The CDR3 totals 14 residues. From germline, CDR1 is SGDLS and CDR2 YYNGEE. V lost 0 bases, J lost 2 bases, and 6 bases lay in between.

This chain uses TRBV19 with TRBJ2-1, with 8 bases lining up with TRBD2. Germline loops: CDR1 LNHDA, CDR2 SQIVND (reference sequence). This CDR3 is built from 16 residues. J was trimmed by 9 bases and V by 7 bases; bases with no gene match: 17. The CDR3 reads CASKPREAGEGGEQFF. For the CDR3, the DNA is TGTGCCAGTAAACCCCGGGAAGCGGGAGAGGGCGGTGAGCAGTTCTTC.

V is TRBV19 and J is TRBJ1-2; no clear D gene. V shed 8 bases and J shed 2 bases, with 21 bases lying between them. CDR1 LNHDA and CDR2 SQIVND come from the germline V gene (reference sequence). The CDR3 sequence is 16 residues long. CDR3 protein: CASPWIGRAPNYGYTF. Here the CDR3 DNA reads TGTGCCAGTCCATGGATCGGGAGGGCCCCGAACTATGGCTACACCTTC.

This clone is a singleton in its sample. The chain recombines TRBV5-1 with TRBJ1-6; D is undetermined. The germline gives CDR1 SGHRS, CDR2 YFSETQ. The CDR3 is 15 amino acids. V lost 1 base and J lost 7, with 12 bases in between. The CDR3: CASSLSVRSNSPLHF. CDR3 bases: TGCGCCAGCAGCTTGTCTGTACGGTCAAATTCACCCCTCCACTTT.

The chain has TRBV7-9 and TRBJ1-1, with a tentative D call TRBD1 (6 bases). Germline CDR1 reads SEHNR; CDR2 reads FQNEAQ (reference sequence). V lost 2 bases and J lost 1, with 14 bases in between. The CDR3 runs 16 residues. Here the CDR3 reads CASSLRRGQTNTEAFF. Here the CDR3 DNA reads TGTGCCAGCAGCTTAAGGCGTGGACAGACGAACACTGAAGCTTTCTTT.

CDR3 sequence: CASSHRAGDTGELFF. DNA for the CDR3: TGTGCCAGCAGCCACCGAGCGGGAGACACCGGGGAGCTGTTTTTT. The chain is built from TRBV9 and TRBJ2-2; TRBD2 agrees at 8 bases. Germline V gene data show CDR1 as SGDLS and CDR2 as YYNGEE. The CDR3 is 15 residues long. V was clipped by 4 bases and J by 3 bases; unmatched bases: 5.

The gene calls are TRBV6-5 and TRBJ1-5, with D perhaps TRBD1 (5 bases). Trimming pared 6 bases from V and 2 bases from J, leaving 8 bases between. The CDR3 loop spans 13 amino acids. Germline V gene sequence: CDR1 MNHEY, CDR2 SVGAGI. CDR3 DNA sequence: TGTGCCAGCAGAGGGGTCGGCAATCAGCCCCAGCATTTT. Translated: CASRGVGNQPQHF.

This clone was seen a single time. A junction boundary mismatches the germline segment, possibly from a read error. The chain recombines TRBV7-2 with TRBJ1-2, with D possibly matching TRBD1 (5 bases). CDR1 and CDR2 (germline): SGHTA, FQGNSA. The CDR3 length is 14 residues. CDR3: CASILTGRRGGYTF. CDR3 nucleotides: TGTGCCAGCATCTTAACCGGGAGGCGGGGCGGCTACACCTTC.